The 28 T cell receptor beta chains below all came from one sample that was sequenced in a study of cytomegalovirus exposure and HLA in healthy donors. PCR used 60 Vbeta primers and 13 Jbeta primers. This table comes from immunoSEQ multiplex PCR, and its TCRdb copy is limited to in-frame clones, with some not included. The sample yields about 83,000 clones, 70% to 75% seen once. Sequencing was carried out using PBMCs. The receptors here all came from a man aged 55-75 years in good health and CMV-seronegative.

The J gene is TRBJ1-1, the V gene TRBV10-1; no clear D gene. Germline V gives CDR1 WNHNN, CDR2 SYGVQD (reference sequence). The CDR3 has 14 amino acids. V was cut by 0 bases and J by 3 bases, with 8 bases left in between. CDR3 loop: CASSESSGDTEAFF. The CDR3 DNA follows: TGCGCCAGCAGTGAGTCGAGTGGAGACACTGAAGCTTTCTTT.

V is TRBV15 and J is TRBJ2-5, with a tentative D call TRBD2 (5 bases). With 1 base removed from V and 4 bases from J, the gap between germline ends came to 7 bases. CDR1 is LNHNV, CDR2 YYDKDF, per germline (reference sequence). CDR3 size: 13 residues. The CDR3 is CATSRGGIETQYF. The CDR3 nucleotides are TGTGCCACCAGCAGAGGAGGGATAGAGACCCAGTACTTC.

This clone was counted only a few times. The chain joins TRBV5-1 to TRBJ2-7, with 10 bases fitting TRBD2. With 4 bases clipped from V and 5 bases from J, the junction kept 6 bases outside the gene matches. The germline V gene has CDR1 SGHRS and CDR2 YFSETQ. CDR3 length: 14 residues. CDR3 loop: CASSATSGKDEQYF. The CDR3 DNA is TGCGCCAGCAGCGCCACTAGCGGGAAAGACGAGCAGTACTTC.

CDR3 loop: CASSLGGTGGRIGTDTQYF. The CDR3 DNA follows: TGTGCCAGCTCCTTAGGGGGGACAGGGGGCCGAATAGGCACAGATACGCAGTATTTT. The rearrangement uses TRBV28 and TRBJ2-3; 12 bases match TRBD1. Germline V gene lookup returns CDR1 MDHEN and CDR2 SYDVKM. V shed 8 bases, J shed 1 base, and the junction held 16 bases outside the gene matches. This CDR3 region has 19 residues.

This clone appeared once. The chain links TRBV5-1 to TRBJ1-1; 8 nucleotides line up with TRBD1. There are 15 residues in the CDR3. V lost 3 bases, J lost 0 bases, and 4 bases stayed unmatched. Germline CDR1 reads SGHRS; CDR2 reads YFSETQ. The CDR3 sequence: CASSYRQGMNTEAFF. The CDR3 DNA is TGCGCCAGCAGCTACCGACAGGGGATGAACACTGAAGCTTTCTTT.

The chain has TRBV2 and TRBJ1-1; 10 nucleotides match TRBD1. This CDR3 is built from 15 residues. The junction had 7 bases not matched to a gene; V was cut back by 5 bases and J by 4 bases. Germline assignment: CDR1 SNHLY and CDR2 FYNNEI. The CDR3 DNA reads as TGTGCCAGCAGTCGGGACAGGGGAGGAGGCACTGAAGCTTTCTTT. Protein sequence: CASSRDRGGGTEAFF.

This clone was detected only once. The genes are TRBV9 and TRBJ1-3; tentatively, D is TRBD1 (6 bases). The germline V and J ends were trimmed by 4 bases and 2 bases, with 10 bases remaining between them. Germline assignment: CDR1 SGDLS and CDR2 YYNGEE. This CDR3 region has 14 residues. The CDR3 loop reads CASSPGQTGNTIYF. The CDR3 coding sequence is TGTGCCAGCAGCCCTGGACAGACTGGAAACACCATATATTTT.

This chain connects TRBV11-2 to TRBJ2-3, with 8 nucleotides matching TRBD1. The CDR3 has 16 residues. Looked up from germline, CDR1 is SGHAT and CDR2 is FQNNGV. V was clipped by 1 base and J by 2 bases; unmatched bases: 5. CDR3 in amino acids: CASSLATGEVTDTQYF. Written as DNA, the CDR3 is TGTGCCAGCAGCTTAGCGACAGGGGAAGTCACAGATACGCAGTATTTT.

The gene calls are TRBV10-1 and TRBJ2-7; TRBD1 is a possible D gene (5 bases). With 3 bases removed from V and 3 bases from J, the gap between germline ends came to 9 bases. The CDR3 spans 13 residues. Germline V gene data show CDR1 as WNHNN and CDR2 as SYGVQD (reference sequence). CDR3 sequence reads: CASSDRVCYEQYF. For the CDR3, the DNA is TGCGCCAGCAGTGACAGGGTGTGCTACGAGCAGTACTTC.

The chain is built from TRBV21-1 and TRBJ1-1; the table's TRBD1 call for D was not verified on the DNA. TRBV21-1 is a recognized pseudogene. CDR3 length: 16 residues. The CDR3 region is CARIGTGGCRTAEAFF. CDR3 DNA: TGTGCCCGGATTGGGACAGGGGGTTGTAGGACCGCTGAAGCTTTCTTT.

V gene TRBV19 combines with J gene TRBJ1-2, with 12 bases lining up with TRBD1. V lost 7 bases and J lost 6; bases outside the gene matches: 6. The CDR3 loop spans 14 amino acids. The V gene's germline CDR1 is LNHDA and CDR2 SQIVND (reference sequence). DNA of the CDR3: TGTGCCAGTATAGGGGACAGGGGGCGCGATGGCTACACCTTC. Its protein product is CASIGDRGRDGYTF.

The CDR3 coding sequence is TGTGCCAGAAGCTTGGGTTTTGGCCTCCAAAAGATTGAAGCTTTCTTT. Its protein is CARSLGFGLQKIEAFF. The rearrangement uses TRBV5-3 and TRBJ1-1; no reliable D call. TRBV5-3 is an ORF; its function is uncertain. The V end lost 0 bases, the J end lost 7 bases, and 19 bases lay between the germline ends. This CDR3 is built from 16 residues.

The V call is TRBV14, the J call TRBJ2-5; D remains ambiguous. Germline V gives CDR1 SGHDN, CDR2 FVKESK. V shed 4 bases and J shed 1 base, with 7 bases lying between them. The CDR3 sequence is 13 residues long. In DNA, the CDR3 is TGTGCCAGCAGCCGAAGCCCCCAAGAGACCCAGTACTTC. It is translated as CASSRSPQETQYF.

The J gene is TRBJ2-3, the V gene TRBV9; D perhaps matches TRBD2 (6 bases). Looked up from germline, CDR1 is SGDLS and CDR2 is YYNGEE. The V end was cut by 0 bases, the J end by 3 bases, with 8 bases between. The CDR3 is made up of 14 amino acids. The CDR3 region is CASSVVGGTDTQYF. Written as DNA, the CDR3 is TGTGCCAGCAGCGTAGTCGGGGGTACAGATACGCAGTATTTT.

About this clone: Germline is not matched at one junction end, which may reflect a read error. The chain employs TRBV7-7 and TRBJ2-5; TRBD2 aligns across 8 bases. The length of the CDR3 is 15 residues. Germline CDR1 is SSHAT and CDR2 is FNYEAQ (reference sequence). Here the CDR3 DNA reads TGTGCTAGCAGCTTAGAACGGGGGGGCCGGGAGACCCAGTACTTC. Protein product: CASSLERGGRETQYF.

The V gene is TRBV4-2, the J gene TRBJ1-6; 7 bases line up with TRBD1. The CDR3 is 16 residues long. Unmatched junction bases numbered 2, after V lost 1 base and J lost 2 bases. The germline CDR1 and CDR2 sequences are LGHNA and YNFKEQ. In DNA form, the CDR3 reads TGTGCCAGCAGCCAAGGTGACAGGGCCTATAATTCACCCCTCCACTTT. This codes for CASSQGDRAYNSPLHF.

A single count supports this clone. The chain uses TRBV27 and TRBJ1-1; TRBD1 aligns across 9 bases. V dropped 6 bases and J dropped 5; count of bases not matched to a gene: 4. Germline values: CDR1 MNHEY, CDR2 SMNVEV (reference sequence). The CDR3 sequence is 13 residues long. Here the CDR3 reads CASRGGQGTEAFF. The DNA for the CDR3 is TGTGCCAGCAGGGGAGGACAGGGGACTGAAGCTTTCTTT.

The chain joins TRBV6-4 to TRBJ2-3; possible D gene TRBD1, 6 bases. V was cut by 5 bases and J by 1 base, with 25 bases left in between. The CDR3 consists of 19 residues. Germline loops: CDR1 MRHNA, CDR2 SNTAGT. The CDR3 spells CASSLNRDNEGNRTDTQYF. In DNA form, the CDR3 reads TGTGCCAGCAGTCTTAACCGGGACAACGAGGGAAATCGCACAGATACGCAGTATTTT.

This clone was counted a single time. In DNA, the CDR3 is TGTGCCAGCAGCATATCAGGGATTCCCTCCGATACGCAGTATTTT. Its translation: CASSISGIPSDTQYF. The rearrangement uses TRBV7-8 and TRBJ2-3; tentatively, D is TRBD1 (5 bases). V was cut by 5 bases and J by 6 bases, with 18 bases left in between. Germline-derived CDR1 and CDR2 are SGHVS and FQNEAQ. This CDR3 has 15 amino acids.

The rearrangement uses TRBV19 and TRBJ1-5; the D is unclear. CDR1 LNHDA and CDR2 SQIVND come from the germline V gene (reference sequence). The CDR3 contains 13 residues. Trimming pared 7 bases from V and 3 bases from J, leaving 10 bases between. In nucleotides, the CDR3 is TGTGCCAGTAACTACGGTAACAATCAGCCCCAGCATTTT. This codes for CASNYGNNQPQHF.

The V and J genes are TRBV9 and TRBJ1-1; D may be TRBD1 (6 bases). This CDR3 region has 15 residues. CDR1 is SGDLS, CDR2 YYNGEE, per germline. Trimming cost V 4 bases and J 3 bases, with 16 bases left between them. The CDR3 protein is CASSLTGFTDTEAFF. The CDR3 region has the DNA TGTGCCAGCAGCTTAACAGGGTTTACGGACACTGAAGCTTTCTTT.

The V and J genes are TRBV7-9 and TRBJ2-7; D unresolved. Germline assignment: CDR1 SEHNR and CDR2 FQNEAQ (reference sequence). This CDR3 is built from 12 residues. The V end was cut by 5 bases, the J end by 3 bases, with 8 bases between. This chain's CDR3 is CASSKDNYEQYF. The CDR3 nucleotides are TGTGCCAGCAGCAAAGACAACTACGAGCAGTACTTC.

This clone was seen more than once but under ten times. This chain connects TRBV19 to TRBJ1-1; D may be TRBD1 (5 bases). CDR1 is LNHDA and CDR2 is SQIVND in the germline V gene (reference sequence). V lost 6 bases and J 8 bases, leaving 13 bases between the germline ends. This CDR3 region has 12 residues. CDR3 loop: CASRRGRGEAFF. In DNA, the CDR3 is TGTGCCAGTAGGAGAGGGAGGGGAGAAGCTTTCTTT. Full variable domain (outside the CDR3, taken from reference TRBV19 and TRBJ1-1): DGGITQSPKYLFRKEGQNVTLSCEQNLNHDAMYWYRQDPGQGLRLIYYSQIVNDFQKGDIAEGYSVSREKKESFPLTVTSAQKNPTAFYLCASRRGRGEAFFGQGTRLTVV.

As to this clone: The limits of the CDR3 on the DNA are not certain, so only TCRdb's listed CDR3 is given. The chain joins TRBV6-6 to TRBJ2-5; the table's D gene call, TRBD1, was not cross checked with the DNA. Germline V lookup: CDR1 MNHNY, CDR2 SVGAGI (reference sequence). The CDR3 extends over 15 residues, inclusive of both ends. The CDR3 sequence: CASSSSNQGGYEQYF.

The CDR3 sequence is CASSTRLGNTIYF. CDR3 DNA: TGTGCCAGCAGTACGAGACTTGGAAACACCATATATTTT. V is TRBV7-2 and J is TRBJ1-3; D is ambiguous. The CDR3 covers 13 residues. V gave up 6 bases and J gave up 3 bases, with 9 bases separating them. CDR1 and CDR2 (germline): SGHTA, FQGNSA.

The chain has TRBV4-2 and TRBJ2-2; D remains unclear. This CDR3 has 13 amino acids. Trimming took off 3 bases at V and 6 bases at J, with 8 bases between the two ends. From germline, CDR1 is LGHNA and CDR2 YNFKEQ. CDR3 sequence (DNA): TGTGCCAGCAGCCATCCCGGAGCCGGGGAGCTGTTTTTT. This translates into CASSHPGAGELFF.

The chain recombines TRBV18 with TRBJ2-7; 12 bases line up with TRBD2. Germline V gives CDR1 KGHSH, CDR2 LQKENI. Trimming at V came to 0 bases and at J to 9 bases, leaving 12 bases not matched to a gene. The CDR3 is 17 residues long. The CDR3 nucleotides read TGTGCCAGCTCACCACCTAAACTAGCGGGGGGCGCGACGGTGCAGTACTTC. Encoded protein: CASSPPKLAGGATVQYF.

The rearrangement joins TRBV9 to TRBJ2-2, with 7 bases matching TRBD1. The junction had 6 bases not matched to a gene; V was cut back by 3 bases and J by 1 base. CDR1 and CDR2 from the germline V gene are SGDLS and YYNGEE. The CDR3 loop spans 16 amino acids. The DNA of the CDR3 is TGTGCCAGCAGCGCAAGCCACAGGGGGAACACCGGGGAGCTGTTTTTT. It specifies CASSASHRGNTGELFF.